The 27 T cell receptor beta chains reported below all come from one sample, sequenced in a study of blood T cell repertoires in COVID-19 (dated by TCRdb to 2020 to 2022). The library was built by means of the immunoSEQ multiplex PCR assay. In its TCRdb copy, this immuneACCESS table keeps in-frame sequences only and misses some clones. Where compared with another copy, unresolved V genes explain less than half of these, and the others have no known cause. The sample includes tens of thousands of clones, with 80% to 85% observed a single time. Roughly 27% of the sample belongs to the ten largest clones. Input material: peripheral blood. These TCRs come from a human donor in a cohort sampled during active COVID-19.

The chain carries TRBV3-1 (or the pseudogene TRBV3-2) and TRBJ2-5; TRBD1 matches 10 bases. The V and J ends lost 6 bases and 3 bases, in that order; junction bases with no gene match: 4. Germline CDR1 and CDR2: LGHDT and YNNKEL (reference sequence). This CDR3 spans 14 amino acids. The DNA for the CDR3 is TGTGCCAGCAGGCCAGGGACAGGGGAAGAGACCCAGTACTTC. This codes for CASRPGTGEETQYF.

J is TRBJ1-2 and V is TRBV5-1, with 7 positions matching TRBD1. The CDR3 spans 15 residues. After removal of 0 bases from V and 8 bases from J, the junction contained 10 bases not matched to a gene. The germline CDR1 and CDR2 sequences are SGHRS and YFSETQ. This CDR3 reads CASSLGPGGEFGYTF. The CDR3 DNA reads TGCGCCAGCAGCTTGGGTCCAGGGGGAGAGTTCGGCTACACCTTC.

The chain carries TRBV19 and TRBJ2-5; no firm D call. In germline, CDR1 is LNHDA, CDR2 SQIVND (reference sequence). The CDR3 has 13 amino acids. The ends were cut back, 5 bases at V and 5 bases at J, with 12 bases in the middle. Here the CDR3 reads CASSLIPGETQYF. CDR3 bases: TGTGCCAGTAGTCTAATCCCCGGGGAGACCCAGTACTTC.

This chain connects TRBV19 to TRBJ2-7; D not resolved. This CDR3 is built from 13 residues. CDR1 LNHDA and CDR2 SQIVND come from the germline V gene (reference sequence). Deletions cut 4 bases from V and 2 bases from J, with 9 bases between. The CDR3 DNA is TGTGCCAGTAGTAAAGCAGGTCCCTACGAGCAGTACTTC. Its protein product is CASSKAGPYEQYF.

This chain links TRBV20-1 with TRBJ1-4; the match to TRBD1 covers 9 bases. Germline V gene lookup returns CDR1 DFQATT and CDR2 SNEGSKA (reference sequence). The CDR3 has 15 amino acids. J gave up 4 bases and V 3 bases, and 6 bases lay outside the gene matches. CDR3 in amino acids: CSASKGQGYNEKLFF. The CDR3 nucleotides read TGCAGTGCTAGTAAGGGACAGGGATATAATGAAAAACTGTTTTTT.

The CDR3 reads CASSRIGTGGAGANVLTF. CDR3 bases: TGCGCCAGCAGCAGAATCGGGACAGGGGGCGCTGGGGCCAACGTCCTGACTTTC. V is TRBV5-1 and J is TRBJ2-6; 12 nucleotides line up with TRBD1. This CDR3 is 18 amino acids long. The V gene end was trimmed by 4 bases and the J gene end by 2 bases; junction bases not matched to a gene: 7. CDR1 is SGHRS and CDR2 is YFSETQ in the germline V gene.

This CDR3 is CAISATGTSYEQYF. In DNA, the CDR3 is TGTGCCATCAGTGCCACCGGGACATCCTACGAGCAGTACTTC. The V gene is TRBV10-3, the J gene TRBJ2-7; TRBD1 might be the D (6 bases). The CDR3 consists of 14 residues. The germline gives CDR1 ENHRY, CDR2 SYGVKD. V shed 4 bases and J shed 1 base, with 11 bases lying between them.

The CDR3 protein is CASSLGYGSSYEQYF. In DNA form, the CDR3 reads TGTGCCAGCAGCTTGGGTTACGGGAGCTCCTACGAGCAGTACTTC. V is TRBV5-6 and J is TRBJ2-7, with a possible D match to TRBD2 (6 bases). This CDR3 is built from 15 residues. With 0 bases removed from V and 0 bases from J, the gap between germline ends came to 10 bases. CDR1 and CDR2 from the germline V gene are SGHDT and YYEEEE.

This rearrangement joins TRBV7-3 to TRBJ2-1; tentative D call: TRBD2 (5 bases). The V and J ends lost 6 bases and 9 bases respectively, with 12 bases between them. This CDR3 has 12 amino acids. Germline V lookup: CDR1 SGHTA, CDR2 FQGTGA. Here the CDR3 reads CASSREGAEQFF. The CDR3 DNA reads TGTGCCAGCAGTCGAGAGGGTGCTGAGCAGTTCTTC.

The chain carries TRBV4-1 and TRBJ1-4, with 11 bases fitting TRBD1. V lost 0 bases to trimming and J lost 7 bases; unmatched junction nucleotides: 4. The CDR3 has 16 amino acids. Germline assignment: CDR1 MGHRA and CDR2 YSYEKL. CDR3 sequence (DNA): TGCGCCAGCAGCCAAGATCTTGGGACAGGGGGTGAAAAACTGTTTTTT. This encodes CASSQDLGTGGEKLFF.

This chain uses TRBV18 with TRBJ2-7; the match to TRBD1 covers 11 bases. V shed 0 bases, J shed 6 bases, and the junction held 10 bases outside the gene matches. This CDR3 is built from 17 residues. CDR1 KGHSH and CDR2 LQKENI come from the germline V gene. CDR3 in DNA: TGTGCCAGCTCACCACCCATCAGGACAGGGGGCAGGGGCGAGCAGTACTTC. Protein sequence: CASSPPIRTGGRGEQYF.

V gene TRBV9 combines with J gene TRBJ2-3, with D tentatively TRBD2 (5 bases). The CDR3 is made up of 14 amino acids. The germline CDR1 and CDR2 sequences are SGDLS and YYNGEE. The ends were cut back, 2 bases at V and 5 bases at J, with 12 bases in the middle. In DNA form, the CDR3 reads TGTGCCAGCAGCGTTGATCCGGGGAGAGATACGCAGTATTTT. Its protein is CASSVDPGRDTQYF.

The V gene is TRBV6-6, the J gene TRBJ2-1; TRBD1 matches 10 bases. Germline lookup yields CDR1 MNHNY and CDR2 SVGAGI (reference sequence). The CDR3 loop spans 15 amino acids. With 4 bases clipped from V and 8 bases from J, the junction kept 8 bases outside the gene matches. The CDR3 sequence is CASSSGDRGVDEQFF. The CDR3 bases are TGTGCCAGCAGTTCCGGGGACAGGGGAGTCGATGAGCAGTTCTTC.

The chain recombines TRBV18 with TRBJ1-4, with 8 positions matching TRBD1. The CDR3 extends over 15 amino acids. Trimming took 1 base from V and 5 from J; bases not matched to a gene: 3. From germline, CDR1 is KGHSH and CDR2 LQKENI. The CDR3 nucleotides read TGTGCCAGCTCACCACTTAACAGGGGGAATGAAAAACTGTTTTTT. Residues: CASSPLNRGNEKLFF.

This clone was observed once. V gene TRBV7-3 combines with J gene TRBJ2-5; D gene unclear. The V gene's germline CDR1 is SGHTA and CDR2 FQGTGA. The CDR3 has 13 residues. V lost 11 bases and J lost 4, with 17 bases in between. The CDR3 DNA reads as TGTGCCTCCTCAGTTAGAGGAAGAGAGACCCAGTACTTC. This encodes CASSVRGRETQYF.

The chain links TRBV2 to TRBJ2-3; TRBD2 aligns across 11 bases. The CDR3 has 15 amino acids. With 4 bases clipped from V and 1 base from J, the junction kept 1 base outside the gene matches. Per the germline V gene, CDR1 is SNHLY and CDR2 is FYNNEI. CDR3 sequence reads: CASSATSGGTDTQYF. CDR3 sequence (DNA): TGTGCCAGCAGTGCGACTAGCGGGGGCACAGATACGCAGTATTTT.

The chain links TRBV30 to TRBJ1-1, with D unclear. This CDR3 has 14 residues. Germline V gene lookup returns CDR1 GTSNPN and CDR2 SVGIG (reference sequence). V lost 3 bases and J 4 bases, leaving 15 bases between the germline ends. This CDR3 reads CAWRGGGRSTEAFF. The CDR3 DNA reads as TGTGCCTGGAGGGGAGGAGGGCGGAGCACTGAAGCTTTCTTT.

The chain recombines TRBV19 with TRBJ1-2; no firm D call. Germline V CDR1 and CDR2: LNHDA, SQIVND (reference sequence). The CDR3 is 16 residues long. Trimming took 2 bases from V and 5 from J, leaving 18 bases between them. The CDR3 is CASSIHKLQAPYGYTF. The CDR3 DNA reads as TGTGCCAGTAGTATACACAAGCTTCAGGCACCGTATGGCTACACCTTC.

This chain joins TRBV5-1 and TRBJ1-1; TRBD1 might be the D (6 bases). The CDR3 contains 16 residues. Trimming removed 1 base from V and 1 base from J, with 14 bases in between. CDR1 and CDR2 from the germline V gene are SGHRS and YFSETQ. The CDR3 DNA is TGCGCCAGCAGCTTGCTGGGGGCGAGGGCGAACACTGAAGCTTTCTTT. Protein product: CASSLLGARANTEAFF.

This clone was seen a single time. This rearrangement joins TRBV5-4 to TRBJ2-5; TRBD2 matches at 9 bases. This CDR3 region has 15 residues. CDR1 is SGHNT and CDR2 is YYREEE in the germline V gene (reference sequence). The V gene end was trimmed by 0 bases and the J gene end by 5 bases; junction bases not matched to a gene: 5. CDR3 loop: CASSLVAGARETQYF. CDR3 bases: TGTGCCAGCAGCTTGGTAGCGGGGGCGCGGGAGACCCAGTACTTC.

The chain recombines TRBV6-5 with TRBJ1-1; D remains unclear. Germline V gene data show CDR1 as MNHEY and CDR2 as SVGAGI. The germline V and J ends were trimmed by 6 bases and 0 bases, with 14 bases remaining between them. The CDR3 has 15 residues. CDR3 protein: CASRVGGRLNTEAFF. DNA of the CDR3: TGTGCCAGCAGGGTGGGAGGCAGGTTGAACACTGAAGCTTTCTTT.

J is TRBJ2-1 and V is TRBV4-1; 11 nucleotides line up with TRBD2. There are 17 residues in the CDR3. The germline CDR1 and CDR2 sequences are MGHRA and YSYEKL. Losses at the gene ends were 3 bases for V and 4 bases for J; bases not matched to a gene: 8. The CDR3 bases are TGCGCCAGCAGCCACCAGCTAGCGGGGGGCCTATACAATGAGCAGTTCTTC. This translates into CASSHQLAGGLYNEQFF.

The CDR3 reads CASSQDRGSGGVRDTQYF. The CDR3 DNA follows: TGTGCCAGCAGCCAAGATCGGGGTAGCGGGGGGGTAAGAGATACGCAGTATTTT. The chain links TRBV4-2 to TRBJ2-3, with 11 bases that match TRBD2. The V and J ends lost 0 bases and 5 bases, in that order; junction bases with no gene match: 10. This CDR3 has 18 amino acids. The germline CDR1 and CDR2 sequences are LGHNA and YNFKEQ.

CDR3 residues: CASSPGQGDTYEQYF. CDR3 nucleotides: TGTGCCAGCAGCCCAGGACAGGGGGACACCTACGAGCAGTACTTC. V is TRBV6-5 and J is TRBJ2-7, with 10 nucleotides matching TRBD1. Germline loops: CDR1 MNHEY, CDR2 SVGAGI. The CDR3 consists of 15 residues. Trimming removed 6 bases from V and 2 bases from J; junction bases left unmatched: 7.

This chain connects TRBV4-1 to TRBJ1-6; D is possibly TRBD1 (5 bases). With 2 bases removed from V and 6 bases from J, the gap between germline ends came to 14 bases. CDR1 and CDR2 (germline): MGHRA, YSYEKL. The CDR3 is made up of 16 amino acids. In DNA form, the CDR3 reads TGCGCCAGCAGCCAACTGGGAGGGGCGACTAATTCACCCCTCCACTTT. Protein: CASSQLGGATNSPLHF.

The rearrangement joins TRBV9 to TRBJ2-7, with D possibly TRBD2 on 5 matching bases. Germline V lookup: CDR1 SGDLS, CDR2 YYNGEE. The V and J ends lost 4 bases and 7 bases respectively, with 9 bases between them. The CDR3 runs 11 residues. CDR3 in amino acids: CASSQTGEQYF. The DNA of the CDR3 is TGTGCCAGCAGCCAAACGGGGGAGCAGTACTTC.

This clone was observed a few times. The chain joins TRBV9 to TRBJ2-5, with 10 bases that match TRBD2. Unmatched junction bases numbered 11, after V lost 1 base and J lost 5 bases. Germline CDR1 is SGDLS and CDR2 is YYNGEE. There are 17 residues in the CDR3. This CDR3 reads CASSVRAGGQVSETQYF. CDR3 sequence (DNA): TGTGCCAGCAGCGTACGAGCGGGGGGGCAGGTTTCTGAGACCCAGTACTTC.